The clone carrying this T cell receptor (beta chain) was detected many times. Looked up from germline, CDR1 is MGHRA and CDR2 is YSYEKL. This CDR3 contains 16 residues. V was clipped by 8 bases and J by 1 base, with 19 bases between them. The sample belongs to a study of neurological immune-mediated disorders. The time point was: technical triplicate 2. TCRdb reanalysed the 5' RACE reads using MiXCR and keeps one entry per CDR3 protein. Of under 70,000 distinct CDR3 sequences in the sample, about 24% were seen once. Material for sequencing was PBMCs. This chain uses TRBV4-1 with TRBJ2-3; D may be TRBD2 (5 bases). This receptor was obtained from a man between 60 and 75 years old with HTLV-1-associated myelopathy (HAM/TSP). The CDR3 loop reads CASSPERWGGTDTQYF. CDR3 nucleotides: TGCGCCAGCTCTCCCGAACGGTGGGGAGGCACAGATACGCAGTATTTT.